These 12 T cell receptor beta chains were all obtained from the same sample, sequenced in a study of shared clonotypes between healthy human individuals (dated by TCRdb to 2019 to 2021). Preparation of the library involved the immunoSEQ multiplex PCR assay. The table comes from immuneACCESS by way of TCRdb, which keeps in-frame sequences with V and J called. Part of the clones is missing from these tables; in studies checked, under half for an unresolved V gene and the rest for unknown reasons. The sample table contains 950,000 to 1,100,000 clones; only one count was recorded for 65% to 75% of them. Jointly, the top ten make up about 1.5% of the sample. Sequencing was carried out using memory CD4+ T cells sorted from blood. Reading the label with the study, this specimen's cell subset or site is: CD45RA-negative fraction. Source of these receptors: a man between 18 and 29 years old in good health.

This CDR3 is CASSPRDSGRGRETQYF. CDR3 sequence (DNA): TGTGCCAGCAGCCCAAGGGATAGCGGGAGGGGAAGAGAGACCCAGTACTTC. This sequence joins TRBV7-2 and TRBJ2-5; 11 bases line up with TRBD2. This CDR3 region has 17 residues. V was clipped by 5 bases and J by 4 bases; unmatched bases: 12. Germline V gives CDR1 SGHTA, CDR2 FQGNSA.

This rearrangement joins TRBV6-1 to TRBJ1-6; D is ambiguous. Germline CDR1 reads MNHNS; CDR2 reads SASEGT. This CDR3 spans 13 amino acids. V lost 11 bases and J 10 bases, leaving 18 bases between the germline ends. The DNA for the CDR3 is TGTGCCGCCTGCGCTGAGGCAGGCTCACCCCTCCACTTT. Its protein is CAACAEAGSPLHF.

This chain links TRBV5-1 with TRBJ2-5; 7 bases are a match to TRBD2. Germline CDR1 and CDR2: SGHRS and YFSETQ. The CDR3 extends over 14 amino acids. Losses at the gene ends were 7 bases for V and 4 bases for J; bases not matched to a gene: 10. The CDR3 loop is CASHSGAKRETQYF. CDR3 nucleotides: TGCGCCAGCCACAGCGGGGCAAAAAGAGAGACCCAGTACTTC.

CDR3 residues: CASSYIGEVCNEQFF. CDR3 nucleotide sequence: TGTGCCAGCAGTTATATTGGCGAGGTCTGCAATGAGCAGTTCTTC. This chain links TRBV6-9 with TRBJ2-1; no clear D gene. From germline, CDR1 is MNHGY and CDR2 SVAAGI. The CDR3 spans 15 residues. Trimming removed 2 bases from V and 6 bases from J, with 14 bases in between.

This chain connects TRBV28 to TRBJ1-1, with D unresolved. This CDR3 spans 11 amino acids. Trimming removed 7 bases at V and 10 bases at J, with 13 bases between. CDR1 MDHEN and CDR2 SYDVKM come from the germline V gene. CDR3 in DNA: TGTGCCAGCACCAGTCTGGCGGGAGCTTTCTTT. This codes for CASTSLAGAFF.

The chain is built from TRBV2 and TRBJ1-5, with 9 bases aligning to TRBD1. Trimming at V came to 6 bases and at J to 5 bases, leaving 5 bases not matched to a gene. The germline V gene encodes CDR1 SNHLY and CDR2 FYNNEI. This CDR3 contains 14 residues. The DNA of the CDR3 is TGTGCCAGCAGGCGACAGGGGGTAGATCAGCCCCAGCATTTT. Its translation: CASRRQGVDQPQHF.

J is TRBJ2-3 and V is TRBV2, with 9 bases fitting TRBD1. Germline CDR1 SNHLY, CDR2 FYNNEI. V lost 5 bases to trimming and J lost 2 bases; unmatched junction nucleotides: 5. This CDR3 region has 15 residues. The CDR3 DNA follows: TGTGCCAGCAGTAGGGACAGGGTTGACACAGATACGCAGTATTTT. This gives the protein CASSRDRVDTDTQYF.

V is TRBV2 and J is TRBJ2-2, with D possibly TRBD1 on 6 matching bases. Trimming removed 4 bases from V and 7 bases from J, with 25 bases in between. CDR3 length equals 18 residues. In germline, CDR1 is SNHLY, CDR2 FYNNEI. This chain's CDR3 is CASSVVLSWAGQSGELFF. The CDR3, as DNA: TGTGCCAGCAGTGTGGTTTTGTCTTGGGCAGGACAGAGCGGGGAGCTGTTTTTT. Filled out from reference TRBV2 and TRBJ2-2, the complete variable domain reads EPEVTQTPSHQVTQMGQEVILRCVPISNHLYFYWYRQILGQKVEFLVSFYNNEISEKSEIFDDQFSVERPDGSNFTLKIRSTKLEDSAMYFCASSVVLSWAGQSGELFFGEGSRLTVL.

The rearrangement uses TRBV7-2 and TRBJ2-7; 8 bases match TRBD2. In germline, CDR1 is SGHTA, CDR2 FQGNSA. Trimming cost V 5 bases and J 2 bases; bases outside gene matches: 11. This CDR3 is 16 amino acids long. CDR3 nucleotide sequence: TGTGCCAGCAGCCCAACCTTAGCGGGGAAGACCTACGAGCAGTACTTC. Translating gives CASSPTLAGKTYEQYF.

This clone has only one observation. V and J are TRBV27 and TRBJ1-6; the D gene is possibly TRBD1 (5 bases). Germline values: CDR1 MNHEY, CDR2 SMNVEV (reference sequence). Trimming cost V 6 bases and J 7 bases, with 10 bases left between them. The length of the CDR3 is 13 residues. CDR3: CASRGGPNSPLHF. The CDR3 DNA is TGTGCCAGCAGGGGGGGACCAAATTCACCCCTCCACTTT.

The CDR3 is CASSPTRGLRDTQYF. CDR3 nucleotides: TGCGCCAGCAGTCCCACCAGGGGGCTGAGAGATACGCAGTATTTT. The V call is TRBV10-1, the J call TRBJ2-3; TRBD1 agrees at 8 bases. V lost 5 bases to trimming and J lost 5 bases; unmatched junction nucleotides: 9. Germline-derived CDR1 and CDR2 are WNHNN and SYGVQD (reference sequence). The CDR3 is 15 residues long.

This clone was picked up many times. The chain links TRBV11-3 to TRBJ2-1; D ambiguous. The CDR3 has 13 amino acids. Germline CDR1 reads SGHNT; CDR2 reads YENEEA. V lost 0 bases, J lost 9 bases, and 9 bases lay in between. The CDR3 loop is CASSLEGSSEQFF. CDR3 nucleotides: TGTGCCAGCAGCTTAGAAGGGTCGTCTGAGCAGTTCTTC.